The 7 T cell receptor beta chains below come from one sample, sequenced in a study of cytomegalovirus exposure and HLA in healthy donors (dated by TCRdb to the late 2010s). The library was generated by the immunoSEQ multiplex PCR assay. For the multiplex PCR, a mixture combining 60 forward primers for TCR Vbeta segments and 13 reverse primers for TCR Jbeta segments was used. TCRdb mirrors the immuneACCESS table, restricted to in-frame sequences. Some clones are absent from its copies; in checked studies, under half trace to an unresolved V gene, and the reason for the others is unknown. The sample table contains about 130,000 clones; only one count was recorded for roughly 75% of them. 2.5% to 3.5% of the sample is in the top ten clones. Sequencing was done on a sample of PBMCs. The receptors originated from a woman in her forties or fifties in good health and CMV-seronegative.

The genes are TRBV30 and TRBJ1-2; D not resolved. V lost 0 bases and J lost 7, with 12 bases in between. The CDR3 runs 13 residues. The germline CDR1 and CDR2 sequences are GTSNPN and SVGIG (reference sequence). Here the CDR3 reads CAWSVNSGFGYTF. The CDR3 bases are TGTGCCTGGAGTGTTAATTCCGGGTTTGGCTACACCTTC.

The chain has TRBV4-3 and TRBJ2-1; 12 bases agree with TRBD2. The V and J ends lost 2 bases and 4 bases, in that order; junction bases with no gene match: 6. Germline assignment: CDR1 LGHNA and CDR2 YSLEER. The length of the CDR3 is 17 residues. The CDR3, as DNA: TGCGCCAGCAGCCAATGGCCTGGGACTAGCGGGTACAATGAGCAGTTCTTC. Its protein product is CASSQWPGTSGYNEQFF.

This clone was recorded a few times. V and J are TRBV10-3 and TRBJ1-4; D perhaps matches TRBD1 (5 bases). Trimming removed 0 bases at V and 4 bases at J, with 9 bases between. The germline V gene encodes CDR1 ENHRY and CDR2 SYGVKD. The length of the CDR3 is 15 residues. The CDR3 here is CAISESGHGNEKLFF. CDR3 DNA sequence: TGTGCCATCAGTGAGTCAGGACACGGTAATGAAAAACTGTTTTTT.

The chain combines TRBV28 with TRBJ1-5, with unresolved D. Germline lookup yields CDR1 MDHEN and CDR2 SYDVKM. This CDR3 has 16 amino acids. V was trimmed by 3 bases and J by 3 bases, leaving 15 bases between them. CDR3 region: CASSFTGFSYNQPQHF. The CDR3 coding sequence is TGTGCCAGCAGTTTTACGGGGTTCAGCTACAATCAGCCCCAGCATTTT.

The chain has TRBV14 and TRBJ2-5; 14 bases are a match to TRBD2. V trimming: 3 bases; J trimming: 4 bases; junction bases outside the gene matches: 13. In germline, CDR1 is SGHDN, CDR2 FVKESK. The CDR3 covers 19 residues. The CDR3, as DNA: TGTGCCAGCAGCCACGCCCCCGGGACTAGCGGGAGTGGGATAGAGACCCAGTACTTC. It yields the protein CASSHAPGTSGSGIETQYF.

This clone was seen more than once but under ten times. The V and J genes are TRBV11-2 and TRBJ2-5, with a possible D match to TRBD2 (6 bases). The CDR3 loop spans 16 amino acids. CDR1 SGHAT and CDR2 FQNNGV come from the germline V gene. The ends were cut back, 3 bases at V and 1 base at J, with 15 bases in the middle. The DNA of the CDR3 is TGTGCCAGCAGCTTGCTAGCGTCATGGGGCCAAGAGACCCAGTACTTC. This gives the protein CASSLLASWGQETQYF.

This clone was seen a handful of times. The chain joins TRBV4-3 to TRBJ2-7; 9 bases line up with TRBD1. Germline CDR1 LGHNA, CDR2 YSLEER. V lost 4 bases to trimming and J lost 2 bases; unmatched junction nucleotides: 3. This CDR3 is 14 amino acids long. CDR3 sequence (DNA): TGCGCCAGCAGCCCCGGACAGGGGACCTACGAGCAGTACTTC. Its protein is CASSPGQGTYEQYF.